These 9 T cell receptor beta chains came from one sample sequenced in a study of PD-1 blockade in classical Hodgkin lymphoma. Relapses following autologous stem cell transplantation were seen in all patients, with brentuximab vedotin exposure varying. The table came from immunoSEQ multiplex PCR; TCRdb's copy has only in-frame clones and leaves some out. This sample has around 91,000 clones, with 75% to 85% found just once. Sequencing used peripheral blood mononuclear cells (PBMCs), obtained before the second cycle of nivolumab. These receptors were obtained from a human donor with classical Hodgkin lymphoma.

The CDR3 loop reads CASSSRTGYQETQYF. CDR3 nucleotides: TGTGCCAGCAGCTCCCGGACAGGGTACCAAGAGACCCAGTACTTC. This chain uses TRBV7-9 with TRBJ2-5; 8 bases match TRBD1. The CDR3 loop spans 15 amino acids. V dropped 4 bases and J dropped 0; count of bases not matched to a gene: 4. Germline CDR1 is SEHNR and CDR2 is FQNEAQ (reference sequence).

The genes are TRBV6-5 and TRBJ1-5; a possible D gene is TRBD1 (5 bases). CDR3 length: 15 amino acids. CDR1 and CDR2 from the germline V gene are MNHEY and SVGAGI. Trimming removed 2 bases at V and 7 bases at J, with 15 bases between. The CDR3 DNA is TGTGCCAGCAGTTACAGGCCAGGGCTTGGGCAGCCCCAGCATTTT. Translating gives CASSYRPGLGQPQHF.

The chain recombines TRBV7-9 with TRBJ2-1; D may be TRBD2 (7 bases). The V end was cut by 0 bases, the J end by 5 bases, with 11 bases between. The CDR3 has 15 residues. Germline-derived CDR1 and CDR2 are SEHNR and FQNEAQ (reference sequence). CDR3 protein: CASSLAGGTNNEQFF. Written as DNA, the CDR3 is TGTGCCAGCAGCTTAGCCGGGGGGACAAACAATGAGCAGTTCTTC.

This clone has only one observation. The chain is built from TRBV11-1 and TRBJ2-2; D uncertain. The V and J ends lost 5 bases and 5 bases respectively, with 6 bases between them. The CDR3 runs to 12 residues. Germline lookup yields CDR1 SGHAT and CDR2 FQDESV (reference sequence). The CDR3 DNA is TGTGCCAGCAGCCCGGAGACCGGGGAGCTGTTTTTT. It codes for CASSPETGELFF.

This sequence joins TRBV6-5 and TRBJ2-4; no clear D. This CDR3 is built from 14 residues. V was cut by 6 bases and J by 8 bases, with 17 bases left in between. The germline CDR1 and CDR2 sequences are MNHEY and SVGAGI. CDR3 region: CASRAPGSVDIQYF. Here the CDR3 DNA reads TGTGCCAGCAGAGCCCCCGGTTCGGTGGACATTCAGTACTTC.

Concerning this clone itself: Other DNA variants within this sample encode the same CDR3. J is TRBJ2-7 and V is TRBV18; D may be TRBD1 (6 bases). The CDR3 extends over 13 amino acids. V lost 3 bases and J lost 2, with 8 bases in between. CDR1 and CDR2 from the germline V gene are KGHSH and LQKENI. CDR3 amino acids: CASSPGQTYEQYF. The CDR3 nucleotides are TGTGCCAGCTCACCCGGACAGACCTACGAGCAGTACTTC.

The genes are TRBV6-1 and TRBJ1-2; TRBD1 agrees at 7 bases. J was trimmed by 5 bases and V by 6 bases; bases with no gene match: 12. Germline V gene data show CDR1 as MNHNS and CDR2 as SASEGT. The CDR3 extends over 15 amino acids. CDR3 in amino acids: CASRDLGQAPYGYTF. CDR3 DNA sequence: TGTGCCAGCAGGGACCTCGGACAGGCCCCATATGGCTACACCTTC.

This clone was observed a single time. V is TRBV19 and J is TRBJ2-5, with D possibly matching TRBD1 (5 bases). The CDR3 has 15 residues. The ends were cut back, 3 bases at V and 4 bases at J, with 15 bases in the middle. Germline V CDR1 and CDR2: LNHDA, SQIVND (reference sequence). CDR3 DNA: TGTGCCAGTAGTATCGGGCAGGGATTCGGAGAGACCCAGTACTTC. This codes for CASSIGQGFGETQYF.

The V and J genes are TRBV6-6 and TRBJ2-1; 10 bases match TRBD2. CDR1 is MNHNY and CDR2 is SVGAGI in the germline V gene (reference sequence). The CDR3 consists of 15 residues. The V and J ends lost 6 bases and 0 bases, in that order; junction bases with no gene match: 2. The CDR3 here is CASRPSGSSYNEQFF. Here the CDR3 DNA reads TGTGCCAGCAGGCCTAGCGGGAGCTCCTACAATGAGCAGTTCTTC.